Listed below are T cell receptor beta chains from one sample, sequenced in a study of blood T cell repertoires in COVID-19. The method was immunoSEQ multiplex PCR; TCRdb's version includes in-frame clones alone and lacks a portion of them. The sample has about 390,000 clones, over 75% seen once. The sample comprised peripheral blood. The origin of the receptors is a woman in her sixties or seventies with COVID-19, enrolled during active disease. CDR3s include the opening cysteine and the closing phenylalanine or tryptophan. Each record gives: CDR3 DNA, CDR3 protein, D gene, clone size, V gene, J gene. D genes are given only for firm matches. Clone size, where shown, is once, few, many, or a class for clones that have expanded.

CDR3nt: TGTGCCAGCCAACCAGGGGGCGTTCGGAATGAGCAGTTCTTC
CDR3aa: CASQPGGVRNEQFF
d_gene: TRBD1
abundance: -
v_gene: TRBV28
j_gene: TRBJ2-1

CDR3nt: TGTGCCAGCAGCTTGGAGCAGGGGGCTGGGGAAGAGACCCAGTACTTC
CDR3aa: CASSLEQGAGEETQYF
d_gene: TRBD1
abundance: -
v_gene: TRBV11-3
j_gene: TRBJ2-5

CDR3nt: TGTGCCAGCAGCCCACGACAGGCTTTCTCCACTGAAGCTTTCTTT
CDR3aa: CASSPRQAFSTEAFF
d_gene: -
abundance: -
v_gene: TRBV3-1/TRBV3-2
j_gene: TRBJ1-1

CDR3nt: TGTGCCAGCAGTGAATATCTCTCGACAGGGGGCAACACCGGGGAGCTGTTTTTT
CDR3aa: CASSEYLSTGGNTGELFF
d_gene: TRBD1
abundance: -
v_gene: TRBV25-1
j_gene: TRBJ2-2

CDR3nt: TGTGCCAGCAGCCCCAGCGGGGGGGCGTGGGAGACCCAGTACTTC
CDR3aa: CASSPSGGAWETQYF
d_gene: TRBD2
abundance: few
v_gene: TRBV5-4
j_gene: TRBJ2-5

CDR3nt: TGTGCCACCACGATCTCGGGGACAGCTAACTCCTACGAGCAGTACTTC
CDR3aa: CATTISGTANSYEQYF
d_gene: TRBD1
abundance: -
v_gene: TRBV19
j_gene: TRBJ2-7

CDR3nt: TGTGCCAGCAGCTCCGGGACAGGGGCGACGTTTTTCTTT
CDR3aa: CASSSGTGATFFF
d_gene: TRBD1
abundance: once
v_gene: TRBV9
j_gene: TRBJ1-1

CDR3nt: TGTGCCAGCAGGGGACAGGGGGCAGGGTACACTGAAGCTTTCTTT
CDR3aa: CASRGQGAGYTEAFF
d_gene: TRBD1
abundance: -
v_gene: TRBV25-1
j_gene: TRBJ1-1

CDR3nt: TGCGCCAGCAGCCTACCGGGACAAGACAATTCACCCCTCCACTTT
CDR3aa: CASSLPGQDNSPLHF
d_gene: -
abundance: -
v_gene: TRBV4-1
j_gene: TRBJ1-6

CDR3nt: TGTGCCGCTTCGGGACTTACCTACGAGCAGTACTTC
CDR3aa: CAASGLTYEQYF
d_gene: -
abundance: -
v_gene: TRBV2
j_gene: TRBJ2-7

CDR3nt: TGTGCCAGCAGCTCTAAACTGATAGCAAACACTGAAGCTTTCTTT
CDR3aa: CASSSKLIANTEAFF
d_gene: -
abundance: -
v_gene: TRBV5-8
j_gene: TRBJ1-1

CDR3nt: TGTGCCAGCTCACAGAAGCCGGGGGGCCAGTCTGAGCAGTACTTC
CDR3aa: CASSQKPGGQSEQYF
d_gene: -
abundance: -
v_gene: TRBV18
j_gene: TRBJ2-7

CDR3nt: TGTGCCAGCAGCAGGGACAGTTCGAGCTCCTACGAGCAGTACTTC
CDR3aa: CASSRDSSSSYEQYF
d_gene: TRBD1
abundance: -
v_gene: TRBV7-2
j_gene: TRBJ2-7

CDR3nt: TGTGCCACCAGCAGAGATCTACCGGGCAGGGGAAGCAATCAGCCCCAGCATTTT
CDR3aa: CATSRDLPGRGSNQPQHF
d_gene: -
abundance: -
v_gene: TRBV15
j_gene: TRBJ1-5

CDR3nt: TGTGCCAGCAGCAAAGCTGGGCAGGATGAAAAACTGTTTTTT
CDR3aa: CASSKAGQDEKLFF
d_gene: -
abundance: -
v_gene: TRBV21-1
j_gene: TRBJ1-4

CDR3nt: TGCGCCAGCAGCTCCTCAGAAGGCCTAACGTCTAGAGCTTTCTTT
CDR3aa: CASSSSEGLTSRAFF
d_gene: -
abundance: -
v_gene: TRBV5-1
j_gene: TRBJ1-1

CDR3nt: TGTGCCAGCAGCTATTCCGGGACAGGGGGCTTAGGAAACACCATATATTTT
CDR3aa: CASSYSGTGGLGNTIYF
d_gene: TRBD1
abundance: -
v_gene: TRBV7-2
j_gene: TRBJ1-3

CDR3nt: TGTGCCAGCTCACCAAGTCTATCCGGGAGCTCCTACGAGCAGTACTTC
CDR3aa: CASSPSLSGSSYEQYF
d_gene: -
abundance: -
v_gene: TRBV18
j_gene: TRBJ2-7

CDR3nt: TGTGCCAGCAGTGAAGGGACAGCCTATAATTCACCCCTCCACTTT
CDR3aa: CASSEGTAYNSPLHF
d_gene: -
abundance: once
v_gene: TRBV6-1
j_gene: TRBJ1-6

CDR3nt: TGTGCCAGCAGCCTTACTAGCGGGGGGACCACAATCTTCGAGCAGTACTTC
CDR3aa: CASSLTSGGTTIFEQYF
d_gene: TRBD2
abundance: -
v_gene: TRBV6-2/TRBV6-3
j_gene: TRBJ2-7

CDR3nt: TGTGCCAGCAGAACCGGGACAGGGGGTAGTTTGACCGTTTTCCGTGGCTACACCTTC
CDR3aa: CASRTGTGGSLTVFRGYTF
d_gene: TRBD1
abundance: once
v_gene: TRBV2
j_gene: TRBJ1-2

CDR3nt: TGTGCCAGCTCACTGGGACAGGGGGGATTTTACAATGAGCAGTTCTTC
CDR3aa: CASSLGQGGFYNEQFF
d_gene: TRBD1
abundance: -
v_gene: TRBV18
j_gene: TRBJ2-1

CDR3nt: TGTGCCAGCAGCTTAAATCCAGGGGGCCCCACTGAAGCTTTCTTT
CDR3aa: CASSLNPGGPTEAFF
d_gene: TRBD1
abundance: once
v_gene: TRBV7-3
j_gene: TRBJ1-1

CDR3nt: TGTGCCAGCAGTCGAGACGGGGGGGCCGTGTCTGATACGCAGTATTTT
CDR3aa: CASSRDGGAVSDTQYF
d_gene: TRBD2
abundance: -
v_gene: TRBV7-3
j_gene: TRBJ2-3

CDR3nt: TGTGCCAGTAAGGACTCGGCAACTAATGAAAAACTGTTTTTT
CDR3aa: CASKDSATNEKLFF
d_gene: -
abundance: -
v_gene: TRBV19
j_gene: TRBJ1-4

CDR3nt: TGCGCCAGCAGCTTGGGGCGGGGCAGGGATTACGAGCAGTACTTC
CDR3aa: CASSLGRGRDYEQYF
d_gene: -
abundance: -
v_gene: TRBV5-1
j_gene: TRBJ2-7

CDR3nt: TGTGCCAGCAGCTTCGCTAAGGGAGTCGGGGAGCTGTTTTTT
CDR3aa: CASSFAKGVGELFF
d_gene: -
abundance: -
v_gene: TRBV7-9
j_gene: TRBJ2-2

CDR3nt: TGTGCCAGCAGCCAAGTCGGAGTAGCCAAAAACATTCAGTACTTC
CDR3aa: CASSQVGVAKNIQYF
d_gene: -
abundance: -
v_gene: TRBV3-1/TRBV3-2
j_gene: TRBJ2-4